This TCR beta chain was captured in a study of CD8+CD57+ T cells in acquired aplastic anemia. The overall study: The DNA of sorted CD4+ and CD8+ cells averaged 3.2 ug.

Patients sequenced had flow cytometry evidence of CD8+CD57+ cell expansion. The sample holds many counts of this clonotype. Genomic DNA constituted the template upon which TCR beta VDJ and CDR3 profiling was performed. From the reads, TCRdb called clonotypes with MiXCR, one entry per CDR3 protein. The top ten hold 0.75% to 0.95% of the sample, which has 450,000 to 550,000 distinct CDR3 sequences, less than 35% seen once. V gave up 6 bases and J gave up 7 bases, with 13 bases separating them. Germline CDR1 MGHDK, CDR2 SYGVNS. The CDR3 totals 13 residues. The sequence was collected from a human donor with aplastic anemia. Sequenced material: sorted CD4+, CD8+, or CD8+CD57+ T cells (not recorded which) from PBMCs. The chain has TRBV25-1 and TRBJ2-1, with D uncertain. The CDR3 spells CASRGSEGNEQFF. The DNA for the CDR3 is TGTGCCAGCAGAGGTTCAGAAGGGAATGAGCAGTTCTTC.